Listed below are T cell receptor beta chains from one sample, sequenced in a study of cytomegalovirus exposure and HLA in healthy donors. The protocol was immunoSEQ multiplex PCR, while the TCRdb copy is restricted to in-frame clones and leaves out a portion. The repertoire has tens of thousands of clones, over 70% of them found once; the top ten carry around 12%. Input material: PBMCs. The receptors here all came from a man in his 70s in good health and CMV-seronegative. Each CDR3 is given with its conserved first and last residue. The order of the fields is D gene, V gene, clone size, J gene, CDR3 DNA, CDR3 protein. A D gene is named only where the DNA matches it firmly. A row's size may be missing; if present it is once, few, many or a size class.

>-|TRBV7-8|-|TRBJ2-5
TGTGCCAGCAGCTTCTCCGTCCAAGAGACCCAGTACTTC
CASSFSVQETQYF
>TRBD1|TRBV5-1|-|TRBJ1-1
TGCGCCAGCAGCCCCCCCCGACAGGGGTTGAACACTGAAGCTTTCTTT
CASSPPRQGLNTEAFF
>-|TRBV7-9|-|TRBJ1-1
TGTGCCAGCAGCTTCGTCAGCGGGAACACTGAAGCTTTCTTT
CASSFVSGNTEAFF
>TRBD1|TRBV5-5|once|TRBJ2-4
TGTGCCAGCAGCTTGGTGGACAGGGGCCCAGAAAACATTCAGTACTTC
CASSLVDRGPENIQYF
>TRBD1|TRBV11-2|-|TRBJ2-7
TGTGCCAGCAGCATCTACCGGGACAGCTTCTACGAGCAGTACTTT
CASSIYRDSFYEQYF
>-|TRBV7-2|-|TRBJ1-5
TGTGCCAGCAGCTTATCCGGGTACAATCAGCCCCAGCATTTT
CASSLSGYNQPQHF
>TRBD2|TRBV4-3|few|TRBJ2-1
TGCGCCAGCAGCTACAAGGCGGGACTAGCGGGAGCCGATGAGCAGTTCTTC
CASSYKAGLAGADEQFF
>TRBD1|TRBV18|-|TRBJ2-7
TGTGCCAGTGGGACAGGGTTCTCCTACGAGCAGTACTTC
CASGTGFSYEQYF
>TRBD1|TRBV18|-|TRBJ2-6
TGTGCCAGCTCACCACCTAAGAATACAGGGGTTGGGGCCAACGTCCTGACTTTC
CASSPPKNTGVGANVLTF
>TRBD1|TRBV30|-|TRBJ1-2
TGTGCCTGGAGCGCCGGACAGGGGCGACCCTATGGCTACACCTTC
CAWSAGQGRPYGYTF
>TRBD1|TRBV27|-|TRBJ2-5
TGTGCCAGCAGTTCTACGACAGGGTTGCAAGAGACCCAGTACTTC
CASSSTTGLQETQYF
>TRBD2|TRBV30|-|TRBJ2-3
TGTGCCTGGAGTGTCGGGGCGGGGGGGCGCACAGATACGCAGTATTTT
CAWSVGAGGRTDTQYF
>TRBD1|TRBV9|-|TRBJ1-4
TGTGCCAGCAGCCCCGGACAGGGTGGGGGTGAAAAACTGTTTTTT
CASSPGQGGGEKLFF
>TRBD2|TRBV10-3|few|TRBJ2-3
TGTGCCACCGAGGGGGGTAGCGGGGGGCGGGGGCCAGATACGCAGTATTTT
CATEGGSGGRGPDTQYF
>TRBD2|TRBV9|-|TRBJ2-7
TGTGCCAGCAGCGTAGGTGGGACTAGCGGGAGAACCTACGAGCAGTACTTC
CASSVGGTSGRTYEQYF
>TRBD1|TRBV5-1|-|TRBJ2-7
TGCGCCAGCAGCTGGGACCGGGACAGGGGCCTCTACGAGCAGTACTTC
CASSWDRDRGLYEQYF
>-|TRBV9|-|TRBJ1-5
TGTGCCAGCAGCGTAGACGGGAGGCAGAATCAGCCCCAGCATTTT
CASSVDGRQNQPQHF
>-|TRBV28|-|TRBJ2-3
TGTGCCAGCAGTAACCCGAGATCATCAAATTTT
CASSNPRSSNF
>TRBD1|TRBV20-1|-|TRBJ1-1
TGCAGTGCTGGACAGGTTTCTGAAGCTTTCTTT
CSAGQVSEAFF
>-|TRBV12-5|-|TRBJ2-3
TGTGCTAGTGGTTTGTACACAGATACGCAGTATTTT
CASGLYTDTQYF
>-|TRBV29-1|-|TRBJ1-1
TGCAGCGTTTCCGCGATACAAAGGGGCACTGAAGCTTTCTTT
CSVSAIQRGTEAFF
>-|TRBV2|medium-sized|TRBJ2-1
TGTGCCAGCAGTGGGGCCTCAGGACTTACCTACAATGAGCAGTTCTTC
CASSGASGLTYNEQFF
>-|TRBV10-3|few|TRBJ2-2
TGTGCCCTATCTCCCGGGAGAGGCACCGGGGAGCTGTTTTTT
CALSPGRGTGELFF
>-|TRBV7-9|-|TRBJ2-4
TGTGCCAGCAGCTCACCAGGGGATAACATTCAGTACTTC
CASSSPGDNIQYF
>-|TRBV7-3|-|TRBJ1-6
TGTGCCAGCAGCTCCCTTGGAGGAAAAACGGATTCACCCCTCCACTTT
CASSSLGGKTDSPLHF
>-|TRBV2|few|TRBJ2-7
TGTGCCAGCAGAGCCGGGAGCCAATCTCCATACTTC
CASRAGSQSPYF
>-|TRBV18|few|TRBJ1-1
TGTGCCAGCTCCCACGGGGTACAGGGTATGAACACTGAAGCTTTCTTT
CASSHGVQGMNTEAFF
>-|TRBV5-1|-|TRBJ1-2
TGCGCCAGCAGCTTGGAAGGGAGCAACTATGGCTACACCTTC
CASSLEGSNYGYTF
>TRBD1|TRBV4-1|-|TRBJ1-2
TGCGCCAGCAGCCAAGATGGAAACAGGGGTGGCTACACCTTC
CASSQDGNRGGYTF
>-|TRBV7-6|-|TRBJ2-3
TGTGCCAGCAGCTTAGTGCTAGCGGATACGCAGTATTTT
CASSLVLADTQYF
>TRBD2|TRBV30|-|TRBJ2-7
TGTGCCTGGAGCCATTCCTGGGCGGGAGGTACCTACGAGCAGTACTTC
CAWSHSWAGGTYEQYF
>-|TRBV7-8|-|TRBJ2-2
TGTGCCAGCAGCTTATATCGGGGAGCCGAGAACACCGGGGAGCTGTTTTTT
CASSLYRGAENTGELFF
>TRBD1|TRBV23-1|-|TRBJ2-1
TGCGCCAGCAGGAGGGACAGGGGAAACAATGAGCAGTTCTTC
CASRRDRGNNEQFF
>-|TRBV5-5|-|TRBJ1-1
TGTGCCAGCAGCTTGGCGGTGAACACTGAAGCTTTCTTT
CASSLAVNTEAFF
>-|TRBV5-1|-|TRBJ1-1
TGCGCCAGCAGCGAGACTGGCACTGAAGCTTTCTTT
CASSETGTEAFF
>-|TRBV6-5|few|TRBJ1-1
TGTGCCAGCAGTCCCCAGGGTCAGGGGCCCACTGAAGCTTTCTTT
CASSPQGQGPTEAFF
>TRBD2|TRBV7-2|-|TRBJ2-3
TGTGCCAGCAGCCCCTGGACTAGCGGGGTAGGGAGAGAAGATATGCAGTATTTT
CASSPWTSGVGREDMQYF
>TRBD1|TRBV6-5|-|TRBJ2-5
TGTGCCAGCAGTTGGGGACAGCCGACTACAAGAGGACCCCAGTACTTC
CASSWGQPTTRGPQYF
>-|TRBV28|-|TRBJ1-5
TGTGCCAGCAGAGGAGAGGACAGTAGCAATCAGCCCCAGCATTTT
CASRGEDSSNQPQHF